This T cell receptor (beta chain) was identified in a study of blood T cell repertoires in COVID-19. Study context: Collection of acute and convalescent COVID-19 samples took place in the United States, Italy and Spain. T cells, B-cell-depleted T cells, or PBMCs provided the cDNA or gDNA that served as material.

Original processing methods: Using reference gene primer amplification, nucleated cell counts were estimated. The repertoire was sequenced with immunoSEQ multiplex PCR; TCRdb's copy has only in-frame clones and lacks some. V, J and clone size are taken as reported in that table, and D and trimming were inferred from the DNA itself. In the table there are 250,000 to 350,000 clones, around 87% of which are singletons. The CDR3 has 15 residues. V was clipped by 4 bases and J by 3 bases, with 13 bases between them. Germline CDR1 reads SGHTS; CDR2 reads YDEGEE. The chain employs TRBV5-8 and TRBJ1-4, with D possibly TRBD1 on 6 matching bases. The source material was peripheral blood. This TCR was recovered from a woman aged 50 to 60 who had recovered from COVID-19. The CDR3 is CASSQRDIANEKLFF. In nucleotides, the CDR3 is TGTGCCAGCAGCCAAAGGGACATAGCTAATGAAAAACTGTTTTTT.